These 8 T cell receptor beta chains share one sample of origin, sequenced in a study of cytomegalovirus exposure and HLA in healthy donors. This PCR relied on a set of 60 Vbeta primers and 13 Jbeta primers. The protocol was immunoSEQ multiplex PCR, while the TCRdb copy is restricted to in-frame clones and leaves out a portion. The sample holds roughly 120,000 clones, roughly 9% seen once. Sequencing was done on a sample of PBMCs. These receptors came from a man aged 25-40 years in good health and CMV-seronegative.

This rearrangement joins TRBV28 to TRBJ2-1, with D possibly TRBD2 on 7 matching bases. Germline V CDR1 and CDR2: MDHEN, SYDVKM. The CDR3 is 15 residues long. The V gene lost 4 bases and the J gene lost 4 bases, with 14 bases spanning the gap. CDR3 region: CASSSAGGPYNEQFF. Here the CDR3 DNA reads TGTGCCAGCAGTTCCGCCGGGGGGCCTTACAATGAGCAGTTCTTC.

This chain links TRBV5-1 with TRBJ2-3; D gene ambiguous. The CDR3 is 12 residues long. The V gene's germline CDR1 is SGHRS and CDR2 YFSETQ. This chain's CDR3 is CFPKQTMYTQYF. The DNA of the CDR3 is TGCTTCCCAAAACAAACAATGTATACGCAGTATTTT.

This clone has just a few counts. The chain is built from TRBV11-2 and TRBJ2-1, with 11 nucleotides matching TRBD2. Germline V gene data show CDR1 as SGHAT and CDR2 as FQNNGV. V gave up 4 bases and J gave up 3 bases; unmatched junction bases: 5. The CDR3 covers 16 residues. Here the CDR3 reads CASSSLLAGDYNEQFF. The CDR3 DNA is TGTGCCAGCAGCTCCTTACTAGCGGGGGACTACAATGAGCAGTTCTTC.

This clone was picked up a small number of times. This chain uses TRBV4-2 with TRBJ2-7; TRBD1 is a possible D gene (5 bases). V shed 1 base and J shed 4 bases, with 14 bases lying between them. This CDR3 contains 15 residues. Germline lookup yields CDR1 LGHNA and CDR2 YNFKEQ. The CDR3 DNA sequence: TGTGCCAGCAGCCAAGCTCAGGGTCCATCGTACGAGCAGTACTTC. Protein sequence: CASSQAQGPSYEQYF.

The CDR3 coding sequence is TGTGCCAGCAGCTTACCAGGGCTGTACGAGCAGTACTTC. Translated: CASSLPGLYEQYF. This chain links TRBV7-9 with TRBJ2-7, with D perhaps TRBD1 (5 bases). Trimming shortened V by 2 bases and J by 4 bases, and 9 bases separated the two germline ends. Germline V CDR1 and CDR2: SEHNR, FQNEAQ (reference sequence). The CDR3 runs to 13 residues. Combining the CDR3 with reference TRBV7-9 and TRBJ2-7 gives the whole variable domain DTGVSQNPRHKITKRGQNVTFRCDPISEHNRLYWYRQTLGQGPEFLTYFQNEAQLEKSRLLSDRFSAERPKGSFSTLEIQRTEQGDSAMYLCASSLPGLYEQYFGPGTRLTVT.

The chain combines TRBV7-9 with TRBJ2-2; TRBD1 matches 8 bases. The germline CDR1 and CDR2 sequences are SEHNR and FQNEAQ (reference sequence). J was trimmed by 5 bases and V by 5 bases; bases with no gene match: 10. The CDR3 loop spans 16 amino acids. The CDR3 loop is CASSLPLRGRTGELFF. The CDR3, as DNA: TGTGCCAGCAGCCTACCGCTCAGGGGGCGAACCGGGGAGCTGTTTTTT.

The chain recombines TRBV2 with TRBJ1-5, with 7 bases aligning to TRBD1. CDR1 and CDR2 (germline): SNHLY, FYNNEI. V gave up 3 bases and J gave up 1 base; unmatched junction bases: 0. This CDR3 has 14 residues. This CDR3 is CASSDRGSNQPQHF. For the CDR3, the DNA is TGTGCCAGCAGTGACAGGGGGAGCAATCAGCCCCAGCATTTT.

About this clone itself: At the DNA level, this CDR3 is encoded by other sequences in the same sample as well. V and J are TRBV4-3 and TRBJ2-5, with D tentatively TRBD1 (6 bases). The end of the DNA fits TRBJ2-7 better, so the J call may be wrong. Germline V CDR1 and CDR2: LGHNA, YSLEER. CDR3 length: 13 residues. The chain's CDR3 is CASSQDRTYEQYF. The DNA of the CDR3 is TGCGCCAGCAGCCAGGACAGAACCTACGAGCAGTACTTC.